Each of the 16 T cell receptor beta chains below was sequenced from the same sample in a study of blood T cell repertoires in COVID-19. The assay was immunoSEQ multiplex PCR, and TCRdb's table has in-frame clones only and misses some. The sample has tens of thousands of clones, about 86% seen once. The sample consisted of peripheral blood. The source of these receptors is a human donor in a cohort sampled during active COVID-19.

The genes are TRBV5-6 and TRBJ2-1; 9 bases agree with TRBD1. Germline loops: CDR1 SGHDT, CDR2 YYEEEE. This CDR3 region has 16 residues. J gave up 7 bases and V 4 bases, and 12 bases lay outside the gene matches. CDR3: CASSRNDRGIGNEQFF. CDR3 coding DNA: TGTGCCAGCAGCAGAAATGACAGGGGGATAGGAAATGAGCAGTTCTTC.

V gene TRBV3-1 (or the pseudogene TRBV3-2) combines with J gene TRBJ2-1; D not certain. The germline V and J ends were trimmed by 0 bases and 0 bases, with 12 bases remaining between them. Germline values: CDR1 LGHDT, CDR2 YNNKEL (reference sequence). CDR3 length: 17 amino acids. This CDR3 is CASSQDAAFGSYNEQFF. As DNA, the CDR3 is TGTGCCAGCAGCCAAGATGCTGCGTTTGGCTCCTACAATGAGCAGTTCTTC.

The chain employs TRBV5-4 and TRBJ2-7, with a possible D match to TRBD1 (5 bases). The CDR3 consists of 16 residues. Trimming pared 2 bases from V and 2 bases from J, leaving 17 bases between. Germline-derived CDR1 and CDR2 are SGHNT and YYREEE (reference sequence). The CDR3 spells CASSLPPQGVPYEQYF. CDR3 sequence (DNA): TGTGCCAGCAGCTTACCCCCTCAAGGGGTACCCTACGAGCAGTACTTC. The full variable domain, completed using reference TRBV5-4 and TRBJ2-7, is ETGVTQSPTHLIKTRGQQVTLRCSSQSGHNTVSWYQQALGQGPQFIFQYYREEENGRGNFPPRFSGLQFPNYSSELNVNALELDDSALYLCASSLPPQGVPYEQYFGPGTRLTVT.

The gene calls are TRBV7-3 and TRBJ2-7; the match to TRBD1 covers 9 bases. J lost 3 bases, V lost 2 bases, and 5 bases had no gene match. From germline, CDR1 is SGHTA and CDR2 FQGTGA. The CDR3 spans 15 residues. Here the CDR3 DNA reads TGTGCCAGCAGCTTAGGGACAGGGCCTGACTACGAGCAGTACTTC. It yields the protein CASSLGTGPDYEQYF.

V gene TRBV19 combines with J gene TRBJ1-5; TRBD1 might be the D (5 bases). Germline CDR1 LNHDA, CDR2 SQIVND (reference sequence). V was shortened by 4 bases and J by 1 base, with 8 bases between the two germline ends. The CDR3 loop spans 14 amino acids. CDR3: CASSRQGSNQPQHF. As DNA, the CDR3 is TGTGCCAGTAGTAGGCAGGGAAGCAATCAGCCCCAGCATTTT. The full variable domain, its missing parts supplied by reference TRBV19 and TRBJ1-5, is DGGITQSPKYLFRKEGQNVTLSCEQNLNHDAMYWYRQDPGQGLRLIYYSQIVNDFQKGDIAEGYSVSREKKESFPLTVTSAQKNPTAFYLCASSRQGSNQPQHFGDGTRLSIL.

This clone was observed once. The V and J genes are TRBV19 and TRBJ2-7; 10 nucleotides line up with TRBD1. The CDR3 consists of 17 residues. Germline V gene data show CDR1 as LNHDA and CDR2 as SQIVND (reference sequence). Trimming cost V 6 bases and J 0 bases; bases outside gene matches: 11. CDR3 DNA sequence: TGTGCCAGTAGGTACGTGACAGGGGGCGAAAGCTCCTACGAGCAGTACTTC. Its protein is CASRYVTGGESSYEQYF.

The V gene is TRBV2, the J gene TRBJ2-3; TRBD2 might be the D (6 bases). The CDR3 sequence is 15 residues long. Trimming stripped 6 bases from V and 0 bases from J, with 13 bases between. Germline assignment: CDR1 SNHLY and CDR2 FYNNEI. Here the CDR3 DNA reads TGTGCCAGCAGCGGAGGGACTCCTAGCACAGATACGCAGTATTTT. This encodes CASSGGTPSTDTQYF. Full variable domain (remainder filled in from reference TRBV2 and TRBJ2-3): EPEVTQTPSHQVTQMGQEVILRCVPISNHLYFYWYRQILGQKVEFLVSFYNNEISEKSEIFDDQFSVERPDGSNFTLKIRSTKLEDSAMYFCASSGGTPSTDTQYFGPGTRLTVL.

This clone was detected only once. The chain is built from TRBV5-6 and TRBJ2-7; D uncertain. The CDR3 length is 13 residues. The V end lost 0 bases, the J end lost 9 bases, and 13 bases lay between the germline ends. Germline V lookup: CDR1 SGHDT, CDR2 YYEEEE. CDR3 sequence (DNA): TGTGCCAGCAGCTTGGCCGTCGTTCGCGGGCAGTACTTC. This translates into CASSLAVVRGQYF.

A single count supports this clone. The V gene is TRBV3-1 (or the pseudogene TRBV3-2), the J gene TRBJ1-5; 12 nucleotides line up with TRBD1. In germline, CDR1 is LGHDT, CDR2 YNNKEL (reference sequence). Trimming removed 2 bases from V and 5 bases from J; junction bases left unmatched: 13. The CDR3 runs to 19 residues. The CDR3 sequence: CASSQTPLGQGAGDQPQHF. The DNA of the CDR3 is TGTGCCAGCAGCCAAACTCCCCTGGGACAGGGGGCAGGAGATCAGCCCCAGCATTTT.

The J gene is TRBJ2-1, the V gene TRBV5-8, with TRBD2 matching over 14 bases. The CDR3 has 17 amino acids. Germline V lookup: CDR1 SGHTS, CDR2 YDEGEE. The trim removed 5 bases at V and 4 bases at J, leaving 8 bases unmatched. CDR3 in amino acids: CASSWTSGRFEYNEQFF. In DNA form, the CDR3 reads TGTGCCAGCAGTTGGACTAGCGGGAGGTTTGAGTACAATGAGCAGTTCTTC.

This clone is a singleton in its sample. This chain connects TRBV3-1 (or the pseudogene TRBV3-2) to TRBJ2-5; weak D call: TRBD2 (6 bases). This CDR3 is built from 14 residues. CDR1 is LGHDT, CDR2 YNNKEL, per germline (reference sequence). V gave up 4 bases and J gave up 5 bases, with 14 bases separating them. DNA of the CDR3: TGTGCCAGCAGCCCTGGACTCGCGGGGGAGACCCAGTACTTC. It yields the protein CASSPGLAGETQYF.

The chain employs TRBV28 and TRBJ1-2, with 9 positions matching TRBD1. V dropped 5 bases and J dropped 6; count of bases not matched to a gene: 4. The germline gives CDR1 MDHEN, CDR2 SYDVKM. This CDR3 spans 13 amino acids. The CDR3 bases are TGTGCCAGCAGTCTGGGACAGGGAGATGGCTACACCTTC. This gives the protein CASSLGQGDGYTF.

The chain combines TRBV30 with TRBJ2-7; 8 nucleotides agree with TRBD1. Per the germline V gene, CDR1 is GTSNPN and CDR2 is SVGIG (reference sequence). The junction had 5 bases not matched to a gene; V was cut back by 3 bases and J by 1 base. The CDR3 runs 14 residues. The CDR3 DNA sequence: TGTGCCTGGAGCCCCGACAGGGGATCCTACGAGCAGTACTTC. It is translated as CAWSPDRGSYEQYF.

The rearrangement joins TRBV2 to TRBJ2-5; the D is unclear. CDR3 size: 14 residues. Per germline, CDR1 SNHLY and CDR2 FYNNEI. V was clipped by 0 bases and J by 4 bases, with 9 bases between them. CDR3 region: CASSEAGIRETQYF. The CDR3 DNA sequence: TGTGCCAGCAGTGAAGCGGGCATCCGAGAGACCCAGTACTTC.

The rearrangement uses TRBV7-9 and TRBJ1-6, with 8 bases identical to TRBD1. The CDR3 length is 16 residues. With V trimmed by 5 bases and J by 10 bases, 13 bases remained unmatched. Germline assignment: CDR1 SEHNR and CDR2 FQNEAQ (reference sequence). CDR3 in amino acids: CASSPLDREERSPLHF. In DNA, the CDR3 is TGTGCCAGCAGCCCGTTGGACAGGGAAGAACGGTCACCCCTCCACTTT. Supplemented by reference TRBV7-9 and TRBJ1-6, the full variable domain reads DTGVSQNPRHKITKRGQNVTFRCDPISEHNRLYWYRQTLGQGPEFLTYFQNEAQLEKSRLLSDRFSAERPKGSFSTLEIQRTEQGDSAMYLCASSPLDREERSPLHFGNGTRLTVT.

This clone was detected only once. CDR3 residues: CASSLGIGGRKDTQYF. For the CDR3, the DNA is TGTGCCAGCAGCTTAGGGATAGGCGGGAGAAAAGATACGCAGTATTTT. The chain combines TRBV7-9 with TRBJ2-3; TRBD2 agrees at 7 bases. V was pared by 1 base and J by 5 bases, with 9 bases of the junction left unmatched. The CDR3 runs to 16 residues. Germline CDR1 reads SEHNR; CDR2 reads FQNEAQ (reference sequence).